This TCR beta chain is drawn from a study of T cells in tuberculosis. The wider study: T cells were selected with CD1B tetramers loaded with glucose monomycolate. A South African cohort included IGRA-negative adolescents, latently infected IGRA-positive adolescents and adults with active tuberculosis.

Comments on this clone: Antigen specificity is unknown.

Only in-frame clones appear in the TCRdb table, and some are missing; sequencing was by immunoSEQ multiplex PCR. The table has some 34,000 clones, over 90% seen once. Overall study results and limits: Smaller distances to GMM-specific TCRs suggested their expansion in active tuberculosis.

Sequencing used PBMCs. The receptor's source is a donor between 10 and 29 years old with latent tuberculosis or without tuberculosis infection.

The CDR3: CASQPSGGRLGYTF. The CDR3 DNA follows: TGTGCCAGCCAACCTTCCGGGGGGCGGTTGGGCTACACCTTC. The V call is TRBV6-6, the J call TRBJ1-2; possible D gene TRBD1, 6 bases. This CDR3 comprises 14 residues. CDR1 is MNHNY and CDR2 is SVGAGI in the germline V gene (reference sequence). Trimming removed 8 bases at V and 8 bases at J, with 21 bases between.